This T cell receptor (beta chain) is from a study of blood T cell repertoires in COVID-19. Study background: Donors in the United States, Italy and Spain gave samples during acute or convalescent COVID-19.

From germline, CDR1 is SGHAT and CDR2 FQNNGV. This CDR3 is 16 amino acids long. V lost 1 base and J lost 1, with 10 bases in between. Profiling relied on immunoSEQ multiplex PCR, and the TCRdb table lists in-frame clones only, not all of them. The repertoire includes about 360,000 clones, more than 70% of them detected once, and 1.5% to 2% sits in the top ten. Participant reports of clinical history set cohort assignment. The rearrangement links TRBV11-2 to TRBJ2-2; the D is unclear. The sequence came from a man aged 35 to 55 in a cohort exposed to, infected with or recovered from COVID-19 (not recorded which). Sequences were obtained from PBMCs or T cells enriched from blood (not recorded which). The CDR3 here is CASSLVRRRNTGELFF. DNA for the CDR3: TGTGCCAGCAGCTTAGTTCGGCGGCGGAACACCGGGGAGCTGTTTTTT.